This T cell receptor (beta chain) emerged from a study of blood T cell repertoires in COVID-19. The wider study: From the United States, Italy and Spain came samples of acute and convalescent COVID-19. In each case, the material was cDNA or gDNA derived from T cells, B-cell-depleted T cells, or PBMCs.

Original methodology: Estimated nucleated cell counts came from reference gene primer amplification. TCRdb keeps only in-frame clones here, not all; method: immunoSEQ multiplex PCR. The DNA gave D and trimming, while V, J and clone size come from that table. The sample includes around 84,000 clones, around three quarters of them seen just once. Germline values: CDR1 SGHTA, CDR2 FQGTGA. The V end was cut by 3 bases, the J end by 4 bases, with 14 bases between. The CDR3 totals 15 residues. This sequence originates from a man between 50 and 59 years old with active or convalescent COVID-19. The gene calls are TRBV7-3 and TRBJ2-3; tentatively, D is TRBD1 (7 bases). The sequenced material came from peripheral blood. The CDR3 loop is CASSLTEGASDTQYF. In nucleotides, the CDR3 is TGTGCCAGCAGCTTGACGGAGGGGGCTTCAGATACGCAGTATTTT.